Listed below are T cell receptor beta chains from one sample, sequenced in a study of T cells in localized non-small cell lung cancer. Assay: immunoSEQ multiplex PCR; the TCRdb copy retains only in-frame clones and omits some. The table lists 100,000 to 150,000 clones, around 89% of them singletons. Material: peripheral blood, obtained before any cancer treatment. The origin of the receptors is a female donor of 60 years or more with stage I lung adenocarcinoma. Both conserved end residues are part of each CDR3. The D gene is left open where the match is weak. Clone size appears in some rows only: once, few, many, or a class for an expanded clone.

>-|TRBJ2-3|TRBV7-3|-
TGTGCCAGCAGCCCTCTTAGCGGAGCGGTGGCAGATACGCAGTATTTT
CASSPLSGAVADTQYF
>-|TRBJ1-5|TRBV6-1|-
TGTGCCAGCAGTGAATCGGGTGCCAAAGGGGTTCAGCCCCAGCATTTT
CASSESGAKGVQPQHF
>-|TRBJ2-5|TRBV7-8|-
TGTGCCAGCAGCTTGCGAGAGGGACAAGAGACCCAGTACTTC
CASSLREGQETQYF
>-|TRBJ2-5|TRBV7-9|TRBD1
TGTGCCAGCAGCTTAGCACAGGGGCATAAGGAGACCCAGTACTTC
CASSLAQGHKETQYF
>-|TRBJ2-6|TRBV6-1|TRBD2
TGTGCCAGCAGTGAAATAGCGGGATGGGGATCTGGGGCCAACGTCCTGACTTTC
CASSEIAGWGSGANVLTF
>-|TRBJ2-7|TRBV7-6|TRBD2
TGTGCCAGCAGCTTAGCGAGCGGGAGGGCCGGTTCGACCTACGAGCAGTACTTC
CASSLASGRAGSTYEQYF
>-|TRBJ2-2|TRBV7-6|-
TGTGCCAGCAGCTTAATTGTTGGCACCGGGGAGCTGTTTTTT
CASSLIVGTGELFF
>-|TRBJ2-1|TRBV6-5|-
TGTGCCAGCAGAAGAAGCTGGGAGCAGTTCTTC
CASRRSWEQFF
>-|TRBJ1-1|TRBV2|-
TGTGCCAGCAGGCAAGAGATGAACACTGAAGCTTTCTTT
CASRQEMNTEAFF
>-|TRBJ2-4|TRBV2|-
TGTGCCAGCAGTGAATCCCCCTCTAAGGTGGCCAAAAACATTCAGTACTTC
CASSESPSKVAKNIQYF
>-|TRBJ2-1|TRBV9|-
TGTGCCAGCAGCGTAGTTCCACATGGGGCCAATGAGCAGTTCTTC
CASSVVPHGANEQFF
>-|TRBJ1-1|TRBV10-2|-
TGCGCCAGCAGTGAGAACAGCTTGAACACTGAAGCTTTCTTT
CASSENSLNTEAFF
>-|TRBJ1-1|TRBV6-1|-
TGTGCCAGCAGTGAGATGACAGAGGTCACTGAAGCTTTCTTT
CASSEMTEVTEAFF
>-|TRBJ2-2|TRBV6-1|-
TGTGCCAGCAGTGAACAGGGGACCGGGGACCTGTTTTTT
CASSEQGTGDLFF
>-|TRBJ1-3|TRBV7-3|-
TGTGCCAGCAGCTTAACGGTCCGGACAGTATCTGGTAACACCATATATTTT
CASSLTVRTVSGNTIYF
>-|TRBJ2-3|TRBV10-2|-
TGCGCCAGCAGTGAGATCGTGGATACGCAGTATTTT
CASSEIVDTQYF
>-|TRBJ2-5|TRBV7-2|-
TGTGCCAGCCGAAGAGTTCGGGAGACCCAGTACTTC
CASRRVRETQYF
>-|TRBJ2-7|TRBV27|TRBD1
TGTGCCAGCAGTTGGGACAGGGAATCCTACGAGCAGTACTTC
CASSWDRESYEQYF
>-|TRBJ2-7|TRBV5-1|-
TGCGCCAGCAGCTTGGATAGCGTGGACGAGCAGTACTTC
CASSLDSVDEQYF
>-|TRBJ2-5|TRBV28|TRBD2
TGTGCCAGCAGAAGAAGGAGCGGGAGTGGGAAGACCCAGTACTTC
CASRRRSGSGKTQYF
>once|TRBJ2-7|TRBV19|TRBD1
TGTGCCAGTAGTCGACAGGGCTACGAGCAGTACTTC
CASSRQGYEQYF
>-|TRBJ2-5|TRBV5-1|-
TGCGCCAGCACGTCCGGGGGACCGGAGGAGACCCAGTACTTC
CASTSGGPEETQYF